A single sample is the source of the 2 T cell receptor beta chains below, sequenced in a study of T-cell memory formation after mild COVID-19 (dated by TCRdb to about 2021). The library was built by means of 5' RACE. Sequencing was performed on an Illumina NovaSeq 6000. TCRdb reworked the public reads: Q25 trimming with fastp, MiXCR clone assembly, productive beta chains retained. Rows with a matching CDR3 protein are joined into one entry that keeps the most common DNA and genes. The sample profile shows hundreds of thousands of distinct CDR3 sequences; roughly 22% of them were found once. The ten largest make up around 9.2% of the sample. The sequenced material came from PBMCs or a T cell subset sorted from them (not recorded which). These receptors were taken from an adult woman who had mild COVID-19 (a few samples of this study predate the infection). The sample titles of this study are shuffled in the database, so cell type and time point are left out; the donor was told from shared clones.

This clonotype has more than one count but fewer than ten. The CDR3 coding sequence is TGTGCCAGCAGCGAACAGGGGGCGCGGGATGAGCAGTTCTTC. Encoded protein: CASSEQGARDEQFF. The genes are TRBV9 and TRBJ2-1; 9 bases are shared with TRBD1. Losses at the gene ends were 3 bases for V and 8 bases for J; bases not matched to a gene: 6. The CDR3 has 14 amino acids. Germline lookup yields CDR1 SGDLS and CDR2 YYNGEE.

V gene TRBV20-1 combines with J gene TRBJ2-3, with D possibly TRBD2 on 6 matching bases. V lost 5 bases and J lost 2, with 14 bases in between. This CDR3 comprises 14 residues. Germline V gene lookup returns CDR1 DFQATT and CDR2 SNEGSKA (reference sequence). The CDR3 sequence is CSAGDSRSTDTQYF. In nucleotides, the CDR3 is TGCAGTGCTGGGGACTCTAGATCCACAGATACGCAGTATTTT.